This T cell receptor (beta chain) was found in a study of T cell responses to AZD1222 COVID-19 vaccine. The CDR3 is made up of 16 amino acids. Germline assignment: CDR1 SNHLY and CDR2 FYNNEI. V shed 5 bases, J shed 0 bases, and the junction held 6 bases outside the gene matches. Profiled with immunoSEQ multiplex PCR; TCRdb holds only in-frame clones, not every one. The table has around 100,000 clones, about 85% seen once. This sequence was found in an adult in good health. The specimen was peripheral blood, collected on day 0 of AZD1222 vaccination. V is TRBV2 and J is TRBJ2-7; TRBD1 aligns across 11 bases. In DNA form, the CDR3 reads TGTGCCAGCAGTAGGACAGGGGGCATGGGCTCCTACGAGCAGTACTTC. This gives the protein CASSRTGGMGSYEQYF.